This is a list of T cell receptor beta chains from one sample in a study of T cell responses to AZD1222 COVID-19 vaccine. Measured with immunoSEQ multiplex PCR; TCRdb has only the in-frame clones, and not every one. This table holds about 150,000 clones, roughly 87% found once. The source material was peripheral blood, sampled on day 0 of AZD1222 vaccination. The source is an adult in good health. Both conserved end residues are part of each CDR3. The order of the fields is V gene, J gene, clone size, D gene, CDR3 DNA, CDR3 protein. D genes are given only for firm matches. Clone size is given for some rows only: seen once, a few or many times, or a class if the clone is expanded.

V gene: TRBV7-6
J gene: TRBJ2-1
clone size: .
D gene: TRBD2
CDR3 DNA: TGTGCCAGCAGCTTAGGAGGCGGGAGGGCCCTCGATGAGCAGTTCTTC
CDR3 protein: CASSLGGGRALDEQFF

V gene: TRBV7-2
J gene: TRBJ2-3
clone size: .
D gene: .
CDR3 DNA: TGTGCCAGCAGCTTAGCGGGTGTCGGGATTAGGGCAGATACGCAGTATTTT
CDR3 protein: CASSLAGVGIRADTQYF

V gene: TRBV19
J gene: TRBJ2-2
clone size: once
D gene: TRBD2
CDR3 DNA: TGTGCCAGTAGTATGCAGGGACTAGCGGTTTTCAGGGAGCTGTTTTTT
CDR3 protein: CASSMQGLAVFRELFF

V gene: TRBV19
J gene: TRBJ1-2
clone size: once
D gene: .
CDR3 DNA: TGTGCCAGTAGTGGCAAGGAGAGGAAATCATCCCTTCAAGCTAACTATGGCTACACCTTC
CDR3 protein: CASSGKERKSSLQANYGYTF

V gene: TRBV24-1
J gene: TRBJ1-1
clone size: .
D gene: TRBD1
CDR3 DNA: TGTGCCACCAGTGATTCCGGGACAGGGGGCTTTGAAGCTTTCTTT
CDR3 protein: CATSDSGTGGFEAFF

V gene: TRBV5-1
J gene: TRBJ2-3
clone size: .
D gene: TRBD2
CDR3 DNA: TGCGCCAGCAGCGAGGGGCGGCGGGAGAGGGATACGCAGTATTTT
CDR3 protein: CASSEGRRERDTQYF

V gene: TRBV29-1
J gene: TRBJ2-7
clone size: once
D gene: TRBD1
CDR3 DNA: TGCAGCGCTTCTCGACAGGGGCGCTCCTACGAGCAGTACTTC
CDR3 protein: CSASRQGRSYEQYF

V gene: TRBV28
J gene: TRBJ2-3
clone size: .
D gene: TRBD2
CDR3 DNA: TGTGCCAGGGGGAGTGTCGGACTAGTAGGTAACCCGATGCCACGGGCAGATACGCAGTATTTT
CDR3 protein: CARGSVGLVGNPMPRADTQYF

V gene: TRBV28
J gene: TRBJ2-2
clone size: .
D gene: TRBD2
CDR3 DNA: TGTGCCAGCAGGAGCCTTTTAGCGGGAGGCACCGGGGAGCTGTTTTTT
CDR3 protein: CASRSLLAGGTGELFF

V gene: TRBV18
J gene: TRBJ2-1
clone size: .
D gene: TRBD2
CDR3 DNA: TGTGCCAGCTCACCACCCGGACTAGCGGGCTCAGGTGGGGACAATGAGCAGTTCTTC
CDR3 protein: CASSPPGLAGSGGDNEQFF

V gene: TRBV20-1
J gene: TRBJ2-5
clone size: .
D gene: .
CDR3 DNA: TGCAGTGCTAGTCCAGCGGTAACCCAGGAGACCCAGTACTTC
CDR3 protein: CSASPAVTQETQYF

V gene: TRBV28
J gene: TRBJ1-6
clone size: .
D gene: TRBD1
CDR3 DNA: TGTGCCAGCAGTCCTCCCCTCCATACAGGGGGCGGTTCACCCCTCCACTTT
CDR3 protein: CASSPPLHTGGGSPLHF

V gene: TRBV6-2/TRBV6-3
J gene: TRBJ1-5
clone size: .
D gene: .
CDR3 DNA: TGTGCCAGCAGTTACTCGGCTAGCAATCAGCCCCAGCATTTT
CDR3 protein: CASSYSASNQPQHF

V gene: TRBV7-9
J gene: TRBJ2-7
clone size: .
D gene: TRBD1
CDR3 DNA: TGTGCCAGCAGCTCGACCGGGACAGACTACTACGAGCAGTACTTC
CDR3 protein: CASSSTGTDYYEQYF

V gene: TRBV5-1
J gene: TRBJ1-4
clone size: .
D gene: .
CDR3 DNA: TGCGCCAGCAGCTTGGAAGGGGCTAATGAAAAACTGTTTTTT
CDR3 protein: CASSLEGANEKLFF

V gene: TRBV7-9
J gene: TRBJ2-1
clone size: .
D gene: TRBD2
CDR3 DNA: TGTGCCAGCAGCCGATACGCGACTAGCGTAAGCTCCTACAATGAGCAGTTCTTC
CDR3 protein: CASSRYATSVSSYNEQFF

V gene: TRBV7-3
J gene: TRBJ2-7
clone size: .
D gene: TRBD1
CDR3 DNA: TGTGCCAGCAGCGCCAGGGGGTGGTCCTACGAGCAGTACTTC
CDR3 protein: CASSARGWSYEQYF

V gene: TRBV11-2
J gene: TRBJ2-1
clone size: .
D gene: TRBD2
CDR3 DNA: TGTGCCAGCAGCCGGGGCGGGAGTCTGTACAATGAGCAGTTCTTC
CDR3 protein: CASSRGGSLYNEQFF

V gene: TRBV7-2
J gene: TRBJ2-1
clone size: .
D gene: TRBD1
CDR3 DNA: TGTGCCAGCAGCTTAGTGGGGACAGGGATTTACAATGAGCAGTTCTTC
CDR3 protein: CASSLVGTGIYNEQFF

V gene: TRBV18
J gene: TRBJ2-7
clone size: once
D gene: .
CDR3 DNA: TGTGCCAGCTCACCACCGAGGGGGAGGGGGTTCGAGCAGTACTTC
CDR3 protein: CASSPPRGRGFEQYF

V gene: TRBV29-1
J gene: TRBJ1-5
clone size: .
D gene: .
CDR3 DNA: TGCAGCGTGGGAGAAGGGAATCAGCCCCAGCATTTT
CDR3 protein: CSVGEGNQPQHF

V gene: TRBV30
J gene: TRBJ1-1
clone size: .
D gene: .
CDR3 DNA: TGTGCCTGGAGTTGGGGGACGAACACTGAAGCTTTCTTT
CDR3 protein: CAWSWGTNTEAFF

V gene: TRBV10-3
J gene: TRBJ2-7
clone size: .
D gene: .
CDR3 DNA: TGTGCCATCAGTGATCCCGGACAGCTATCCATCTACGAGCAGTACTTC
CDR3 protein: CAISDPGQLSIYEQYF

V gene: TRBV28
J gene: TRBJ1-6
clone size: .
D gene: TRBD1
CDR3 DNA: TGTGCCAGCACTCAACAGGGGGCTGGTTCACCCCTCCACTTT
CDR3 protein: CASTQQGAGSPLHF

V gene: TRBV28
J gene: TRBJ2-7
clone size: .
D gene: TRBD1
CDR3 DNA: TGTGCCAGCAGTCTCCCCGGGACAGGGGTCTACGAGCAGTACTTC
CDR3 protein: CASSLPGTGVYEQYF

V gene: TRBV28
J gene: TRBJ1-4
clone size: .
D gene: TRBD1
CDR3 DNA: TGTGCCAGCAGTCGGAGAATGACAGGGTGGGGAGGAACTAATGAAAAACTGTTTTTT
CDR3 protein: CASSRRMTGWGGTNEKLFF

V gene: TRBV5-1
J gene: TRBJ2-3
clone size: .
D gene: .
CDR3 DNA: TGCGCCAGCAGCGAGGACTACTTCGATACGCAGTATTTT
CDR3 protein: CASSEDYFDTQYF

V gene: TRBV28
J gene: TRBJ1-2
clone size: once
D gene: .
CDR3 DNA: TGTGCCAGCAGTTTCCCGGACTTTTATGGCTACACCTTC
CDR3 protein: CASSFPDFYGYTF

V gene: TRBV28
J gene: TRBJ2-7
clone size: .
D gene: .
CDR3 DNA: TGTGCCAGCAGTTTAGGACAGTTATACGAGCAGTACTTC
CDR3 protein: CASSLGQLYEQYF

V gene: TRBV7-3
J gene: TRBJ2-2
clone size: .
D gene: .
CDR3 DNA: TGTGCCAGCAGCGCAAGTCCGGCGAACACCGGGGAGCTGTTTTTT
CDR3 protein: CASSASPANTGELFF

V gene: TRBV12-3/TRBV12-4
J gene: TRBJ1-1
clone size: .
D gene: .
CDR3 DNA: TGTGCCAGCAGTCCTCCGAGGGGGGAAGCTTTCTTT
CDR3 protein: CASSPPRGEAFF

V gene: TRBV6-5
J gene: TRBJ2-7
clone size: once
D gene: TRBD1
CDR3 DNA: TGTGCCAGCAGCCGGGACAGGGGGGCCTACGAGCAGTACTTC
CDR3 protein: CASSRDRGAYEQYF

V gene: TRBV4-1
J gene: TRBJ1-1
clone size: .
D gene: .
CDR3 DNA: TGCGCCAGCAGCCAGAACCTCAGGAGAAACACTGAAGCTTTCTTT
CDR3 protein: CASSQNLRRNTEAFF

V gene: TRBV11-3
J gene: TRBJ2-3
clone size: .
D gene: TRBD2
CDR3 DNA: TGTGCCAGCAGCAAAGGACTAGCGGGAGGGACAGATACGCAGTATTTT
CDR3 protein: CASSKGLAGGTDTQYF

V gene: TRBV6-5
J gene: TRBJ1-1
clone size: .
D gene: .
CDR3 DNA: TGTGCCAGCTACACCCGGGGGGGGAGGGACACTGAAGCTTTCTTT
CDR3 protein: CASYTRGGRDTEAFF

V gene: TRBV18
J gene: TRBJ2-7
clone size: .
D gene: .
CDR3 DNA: TGTGCCAGCGTCACCGGGGTATCGGGCTCCTACGAGCAGTACTTC
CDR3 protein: CASVTGVSGSYEQYF

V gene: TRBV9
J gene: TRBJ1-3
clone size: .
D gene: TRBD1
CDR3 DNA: TGTGCCAGCACGACAGGGGGCCTTGGAAACACCATATATTTT
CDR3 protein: CASTTGGLGNTIYF

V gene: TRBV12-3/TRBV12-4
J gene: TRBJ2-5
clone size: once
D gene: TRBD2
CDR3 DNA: TGTGCCAGCAGGGAGACTAGCATGAAGACCCAGTACTTC
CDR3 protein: CASRETSMKTQYF

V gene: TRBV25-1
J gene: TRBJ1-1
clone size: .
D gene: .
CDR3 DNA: TGTGCCTCCGGGACAATGAACACTGAAGCTTTCTTT
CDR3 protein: CASGTMNTEAFF

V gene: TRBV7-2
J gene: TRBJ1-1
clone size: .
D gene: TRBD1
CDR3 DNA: TGTGCCAGCAGCTTAGTTGGGACAGGGAGAAGAGCTGAAGCTTTCTTT
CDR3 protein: CASSLVGTGRRAEAFF

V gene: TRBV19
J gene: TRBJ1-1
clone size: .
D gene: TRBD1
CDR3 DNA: TGTGCCAGTAGTGAGACAGGGTCTCCGGCTTTCTTT
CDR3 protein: CASSETGSPAFF

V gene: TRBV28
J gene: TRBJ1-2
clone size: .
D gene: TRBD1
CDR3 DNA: TGTGCCAGCAGAGGGGACAGACTTAACTATGGCTACACCTTC
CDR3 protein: CASRGDRLNYGYTF

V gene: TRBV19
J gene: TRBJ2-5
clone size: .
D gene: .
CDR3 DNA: TGTGCCAGTAGTATAGGGGCCGCTAGCCAAGAGACCCAGTACTTC
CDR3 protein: CASSIGAASQETQYF

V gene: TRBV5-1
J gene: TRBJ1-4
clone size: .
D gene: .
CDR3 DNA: TGCGCCAGCAGCTTGGCGGCAGGGATTAATGAAAAACTGTTTTTT
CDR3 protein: CASSLAAGINEKLFF

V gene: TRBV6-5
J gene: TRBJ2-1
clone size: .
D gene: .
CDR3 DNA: TGTGCCAGCAGTTCCGGCAATGAGCAGTTCTTC
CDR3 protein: CASSSGNEQFF

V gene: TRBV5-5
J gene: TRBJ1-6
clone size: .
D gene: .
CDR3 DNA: TGTGCCAGCAGCTTTTCACCGGATTCACCCCTCCACTTT
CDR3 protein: CASSFSPDSPLHF

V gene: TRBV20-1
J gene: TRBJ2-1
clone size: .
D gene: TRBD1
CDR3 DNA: TGCAGTGCGGGACAGGTTGCTGAGCAGTTCTTC
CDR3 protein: CSAGQVAEQFF

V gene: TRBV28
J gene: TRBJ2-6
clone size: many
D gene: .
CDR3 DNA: TGTGCCAGCAGTTTCTGGGGAACTGGGGCCAACGTCCTGACTTTC
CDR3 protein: CASSFWGTGANVLTF

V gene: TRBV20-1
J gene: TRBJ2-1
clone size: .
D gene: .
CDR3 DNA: TGCAGTGCTACACGAGATGAGCAGTTCTTC
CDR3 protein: CSATRDEQFF

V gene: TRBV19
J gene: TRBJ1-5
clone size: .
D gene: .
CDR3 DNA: TGTGCCAGTAATCCGGGGGGGGGCAGAACGCCGTCTCAGCCCCAGCATTTT
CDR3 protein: CASNPGGGRTPSQPQHF

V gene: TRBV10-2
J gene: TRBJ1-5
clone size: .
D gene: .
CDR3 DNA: TGCGCCAGCAGTGAGGGACGCAAGCCCCAGCATTTT
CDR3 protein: CASSEGRKPQHF

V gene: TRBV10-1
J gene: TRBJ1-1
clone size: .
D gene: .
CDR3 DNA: TGCGCCAGCAGTGATAACCGGAACACTGAAGCTTTCTTT
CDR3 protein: CASSDNRNTEAFF

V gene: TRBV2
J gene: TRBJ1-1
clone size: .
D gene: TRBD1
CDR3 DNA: TGTGCCAGCAGCTTTAGACAGGGGGCGATTCTATTT
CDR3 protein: CASSFRQGAILF